This TCR beta chain was documented in a study of neurological immune-mediated disorders. Whole-study results and caveats: Because no CDR3 amino acid sequences were shared across subjects by expanded clones, private repertoires were suggested in all groups.

This clonotype was recorded at least ten times. The antigen remains unidentified. Specified time point: longitudinal time-point 3. A 10-nucleotide random UMI tagged transcripts in template-switch 5'RACE cDNA synthesis. TCRdb used MiXCR to reprocess the 5' RACE reads, holding one entry per CDR3 protein. Counted here are approximately 58,000 distinct CDR3 sequences, about 8% occurring once; the ten biggest clones make up 1.9%. Sequenced sample: PBMCs. This TCR was recovered from a woman aged 35 to 49 in good health.

Written as DNA, the CDR3 is TGTGCCAGCAGCCTGGACAGGGATTCACCCCTCCACTTT. Amino acid sequence: CASSLDRDSPLHF. The chain combines TRBV6-5 with TRBJ1-6; the match to TRBD1 covers 8 bases. Germline loops: CDR1 MNHEY, CDR2 SVGAGI. This CDR3 contains 13 residues. V shed 6 bases and J 8 bases; nucleotides not matched to a gene: 3.